The source of this TCR beta chain is a study of Ad26.COV2.S vaccination and SARS-CoV-2 variants. The ends were cut back, 3 bases at V and 0 bases at J, with 6 bases in the middle. Germline V CDR1 and CDR2: SGHRS, YFSETQ. The length of the CDR3 is 13 residues. Treatment meaning: some 20 received Ad26.COV2.S at low or high dose, single or two shots; about 5 received placebo; per-sample allocation not given. Day 63 after the first vaccine or placebo injection was the time point for sampling. This table comes from immunoSEQ multiplex PCR, and its TCRdb copy is limited to in-frame clones, with some not included. Found here are some 250,000 clones, approximately 87% of them singletons; the top ten hold around 11%.

This chain joins TRBV5-1 and TRBJ1-2; unclear D gene. Sequencing was performed on peripheral blood, taken in a trial of Ad26.COV2.S vaccine versus placebo. The origin of this receptor is a person aged 18-60 years who received the Ad26.COV2.S COVID-19 vaccine or a placebo. The CDR3 nucleotides read TGCGCCAGCAGCTCCCAGGCTAACTATGGCTACACCTTC. This translates into CASSSQANYGYTF.